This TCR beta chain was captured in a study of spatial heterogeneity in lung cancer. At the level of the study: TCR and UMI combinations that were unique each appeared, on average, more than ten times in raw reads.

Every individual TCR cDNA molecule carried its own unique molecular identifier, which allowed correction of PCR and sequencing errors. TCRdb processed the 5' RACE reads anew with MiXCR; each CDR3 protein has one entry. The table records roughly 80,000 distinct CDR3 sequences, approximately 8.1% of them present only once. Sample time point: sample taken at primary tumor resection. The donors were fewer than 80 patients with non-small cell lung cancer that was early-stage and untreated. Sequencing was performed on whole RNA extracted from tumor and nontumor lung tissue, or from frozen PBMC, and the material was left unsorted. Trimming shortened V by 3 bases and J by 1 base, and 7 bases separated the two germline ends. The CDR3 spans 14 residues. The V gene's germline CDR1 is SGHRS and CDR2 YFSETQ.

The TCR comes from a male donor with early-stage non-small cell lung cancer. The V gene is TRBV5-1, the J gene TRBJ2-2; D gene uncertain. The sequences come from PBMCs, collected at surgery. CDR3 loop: CASSSSLNTGELFF. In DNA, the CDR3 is TGCGCCAGCAGCTCCAGCCTGAACACCGGGGAGCTGTTTTTT.